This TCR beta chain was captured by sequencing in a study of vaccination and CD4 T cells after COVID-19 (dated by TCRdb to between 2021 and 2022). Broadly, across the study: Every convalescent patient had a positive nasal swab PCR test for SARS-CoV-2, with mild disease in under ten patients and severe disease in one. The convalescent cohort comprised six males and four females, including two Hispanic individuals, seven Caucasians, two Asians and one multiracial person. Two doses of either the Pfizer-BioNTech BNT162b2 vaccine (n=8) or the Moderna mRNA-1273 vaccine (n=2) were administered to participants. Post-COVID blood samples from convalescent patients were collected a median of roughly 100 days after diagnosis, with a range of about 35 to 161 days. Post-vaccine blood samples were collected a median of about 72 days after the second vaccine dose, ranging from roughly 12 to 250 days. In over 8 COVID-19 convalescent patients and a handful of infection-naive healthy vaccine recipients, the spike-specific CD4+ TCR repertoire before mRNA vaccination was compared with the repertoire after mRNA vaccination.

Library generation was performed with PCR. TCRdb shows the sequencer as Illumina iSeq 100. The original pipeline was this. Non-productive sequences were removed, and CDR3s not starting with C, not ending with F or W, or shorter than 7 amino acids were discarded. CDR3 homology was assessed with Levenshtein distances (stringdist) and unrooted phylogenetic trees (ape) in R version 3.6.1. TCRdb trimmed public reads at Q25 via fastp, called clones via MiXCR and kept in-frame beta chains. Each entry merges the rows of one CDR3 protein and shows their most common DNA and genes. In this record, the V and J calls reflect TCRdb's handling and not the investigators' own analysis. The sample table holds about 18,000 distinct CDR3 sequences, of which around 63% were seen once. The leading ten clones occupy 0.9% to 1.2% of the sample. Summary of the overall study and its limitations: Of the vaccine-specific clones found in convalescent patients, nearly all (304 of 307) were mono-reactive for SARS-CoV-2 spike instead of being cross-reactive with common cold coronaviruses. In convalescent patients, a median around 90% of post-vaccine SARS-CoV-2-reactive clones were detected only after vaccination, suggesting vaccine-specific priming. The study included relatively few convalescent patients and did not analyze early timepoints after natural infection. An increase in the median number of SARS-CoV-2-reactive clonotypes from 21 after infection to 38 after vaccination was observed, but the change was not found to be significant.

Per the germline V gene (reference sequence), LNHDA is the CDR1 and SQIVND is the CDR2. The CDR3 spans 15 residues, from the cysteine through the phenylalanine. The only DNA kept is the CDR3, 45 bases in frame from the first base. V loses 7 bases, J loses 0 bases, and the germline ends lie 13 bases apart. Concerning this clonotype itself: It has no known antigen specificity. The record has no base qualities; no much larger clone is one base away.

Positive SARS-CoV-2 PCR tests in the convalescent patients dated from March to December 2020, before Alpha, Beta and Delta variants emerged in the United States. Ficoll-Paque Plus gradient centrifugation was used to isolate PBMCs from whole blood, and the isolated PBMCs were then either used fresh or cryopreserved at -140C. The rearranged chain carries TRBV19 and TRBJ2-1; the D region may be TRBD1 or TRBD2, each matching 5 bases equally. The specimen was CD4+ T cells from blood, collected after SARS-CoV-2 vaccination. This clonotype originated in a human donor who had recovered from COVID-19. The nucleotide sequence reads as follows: TGTGCCAGTACACGGGACGCGAGCTCCTACAATGAGCAGTTCTTC. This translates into CASTRDASSYNEQFF. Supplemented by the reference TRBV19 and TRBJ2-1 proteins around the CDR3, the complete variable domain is DGGITQSPKYLFRKEGQNVTLSCEQNLNHDAMYWYRQDPGQGLRLIYYSQIVNDFQKGDIAEGYSVSREKKESFPLTVTSAQKNPTAFYLCASTRDASSYNEQFFGPGTRLTVL.